The 2 T cell receptor beta chains in this list originate from one sample, sequenced in a study of radiotherapy plus CTLA-4 blockade in lung cancer. Sequencing was performed with immunoSEQ multiplex PCR; in TCRdb, only in-frame clones are kept and a portion is missing. The sample includes around 40,000 clones, 75% of them seen just once. The sample in question was peripheral blood, obtained from a patient treated with radiotherapy plus ipilimumab. These TCRs come from a human donor with non-small cell lung cancer who had stable disease on radiotherapy plus ipilimumab.

This chain links TRBV19 with TRBJ1-5; D ambiguous. There are 15 residues in the CDR3. The V end lost 1 base, the J end lost 6 bases, and 13 bases lay between the germline ends. CDR1 and CDR2 (germline): LNHDA, SQIVND (reference sequence). CDR3 residues: CASSIGGAASQPQHF. The CDR3, as DNA: TGTGCCAGTAGTATAGGGGGAGCTGCATCTCAGCCCCAGCATTTT.

The chain employs TRBV5-6 and TRBJ2-7; TRBD2 might be the D (6 bases). The germline gives CDR1 SGHDT, CDR2 YYEEEE. The CDR3 spans 15 residues. Trimming took off 4 bases at V and 0 bases at J, with 14 bases between the two ends. The CDR3 DNA follows: TGTGCCAGCAGCCGACTGCGGGGATACTCCTACGAGCAGTACTTC. Translated, it gives CASSRLRGYSYEQYF.